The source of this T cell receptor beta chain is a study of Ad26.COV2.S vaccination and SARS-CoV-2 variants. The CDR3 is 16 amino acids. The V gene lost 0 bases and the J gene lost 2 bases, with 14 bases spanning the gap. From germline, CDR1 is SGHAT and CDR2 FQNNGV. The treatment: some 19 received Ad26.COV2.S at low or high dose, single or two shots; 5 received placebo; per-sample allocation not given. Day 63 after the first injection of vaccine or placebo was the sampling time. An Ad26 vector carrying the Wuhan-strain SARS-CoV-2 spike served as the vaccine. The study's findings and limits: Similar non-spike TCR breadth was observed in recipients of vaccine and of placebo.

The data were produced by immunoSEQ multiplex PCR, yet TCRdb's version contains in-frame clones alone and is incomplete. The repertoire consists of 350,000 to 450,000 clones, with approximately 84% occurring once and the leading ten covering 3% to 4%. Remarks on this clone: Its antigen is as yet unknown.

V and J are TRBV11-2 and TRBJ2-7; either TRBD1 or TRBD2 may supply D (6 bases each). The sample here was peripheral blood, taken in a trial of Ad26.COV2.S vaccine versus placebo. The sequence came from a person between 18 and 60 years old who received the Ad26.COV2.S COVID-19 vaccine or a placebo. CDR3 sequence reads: CASSLDGGLQTYEQYF. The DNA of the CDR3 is TGTGCCAGCAGCTTAGACGGGGGCCTACAAACCTACGAGCAGTACTTC.